This T cell receptor (beta chain) came from a study of blood T cell repertoires in COVID-19. Overall study context: Researchers got acute and convalescent COVID-19 samples from the United States, Italy and Spain.

Trimming removed 7 bases at V and 8 bases at J, with 17 bases between. CDR1 is MGHRA, CDR2 YSYEKL, per germline. The CDR3 is 14 residues long. The method was immunoSEQ multiplex PCR; TCRdb's version includes in-frame clones alone and lacks a portion of them. The sample has roughly 190,000 clones; 70% to 90% are singletons. The genes are TRBV4-1 and TRBJ1-4, with D unresolved. The source is a man younger than 40 with acute or convalescent COVID-19. Sequencing was performed on peripheral blood. The CDR3 is CASKVSGVGEKLFF. In nucleotides, the CDR3 is TGCGCCAGCAAGGTTTCCGGGGTTGGGGAAAAACTGTTTTTT.